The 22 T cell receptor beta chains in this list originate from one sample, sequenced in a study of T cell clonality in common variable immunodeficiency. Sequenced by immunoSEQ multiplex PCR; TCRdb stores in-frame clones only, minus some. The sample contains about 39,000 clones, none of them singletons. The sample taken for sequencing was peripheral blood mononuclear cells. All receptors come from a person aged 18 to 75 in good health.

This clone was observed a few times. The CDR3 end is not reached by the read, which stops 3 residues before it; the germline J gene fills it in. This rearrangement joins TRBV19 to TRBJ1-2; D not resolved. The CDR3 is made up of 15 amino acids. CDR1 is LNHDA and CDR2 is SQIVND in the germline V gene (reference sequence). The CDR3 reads CASSIDPSNPYDYTF. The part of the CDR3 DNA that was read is TGTGCCAGTAGTATAGATCCGAGCAATCCCTACGAC. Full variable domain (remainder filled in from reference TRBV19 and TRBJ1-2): DGGITQSPKYLFRKEGQNVTLSCEQNLNHDAMYWYRQDPGQGLRLIYYSQIVNDFQKGDIAEGYSVSREKKESFPLTVTSAQKNPTAFYLCASSIDPSNPYDYTFGSGTRLTVV.

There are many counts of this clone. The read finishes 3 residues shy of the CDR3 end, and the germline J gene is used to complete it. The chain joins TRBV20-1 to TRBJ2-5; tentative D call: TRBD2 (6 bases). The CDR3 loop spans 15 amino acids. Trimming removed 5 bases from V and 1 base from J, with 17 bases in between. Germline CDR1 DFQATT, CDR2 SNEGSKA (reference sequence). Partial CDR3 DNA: TGCAGTGCTGTCCGGGAGCGGGTGGGCCAAGAGACC. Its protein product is CSAVRERVGQET. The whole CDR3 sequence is CSAVRERVGQETQYF.

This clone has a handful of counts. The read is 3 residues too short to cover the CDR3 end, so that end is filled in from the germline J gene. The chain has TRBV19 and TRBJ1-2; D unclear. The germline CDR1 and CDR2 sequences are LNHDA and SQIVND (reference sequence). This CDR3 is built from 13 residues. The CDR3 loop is CASSIVGGVDYTF. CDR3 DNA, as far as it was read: TGTGCCAGTAGTATAGTAGGCGGGGTCGAC.

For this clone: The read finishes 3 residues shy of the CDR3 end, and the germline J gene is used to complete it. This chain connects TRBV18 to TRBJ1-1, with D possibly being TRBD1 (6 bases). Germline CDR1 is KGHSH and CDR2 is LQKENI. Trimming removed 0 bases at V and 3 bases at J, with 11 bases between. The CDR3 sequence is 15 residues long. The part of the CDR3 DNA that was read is TGTGCCAGCTCACCACCGATTTACAGGGACACTGAA. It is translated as CASSPPIYRDTE. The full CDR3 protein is CASSPPIYRDTEAFF.

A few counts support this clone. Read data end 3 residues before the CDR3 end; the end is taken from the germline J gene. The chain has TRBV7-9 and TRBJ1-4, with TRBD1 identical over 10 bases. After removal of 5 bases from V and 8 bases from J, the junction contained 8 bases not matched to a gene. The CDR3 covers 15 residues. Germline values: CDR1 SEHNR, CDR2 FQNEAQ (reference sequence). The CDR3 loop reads CASSTDRGPGEKLFF. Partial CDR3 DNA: TGTGCCAGCAGCACAGACAGGGGGCCAGGAGAAAAA.

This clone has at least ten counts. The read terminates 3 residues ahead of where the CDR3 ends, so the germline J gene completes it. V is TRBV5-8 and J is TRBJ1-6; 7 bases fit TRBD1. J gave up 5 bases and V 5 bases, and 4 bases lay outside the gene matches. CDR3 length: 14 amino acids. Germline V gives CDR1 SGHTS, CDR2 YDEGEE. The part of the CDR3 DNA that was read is TGTGCCAGCAGTCGACAGGGCAATAATTCACCC. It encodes CASSRQGNNSP. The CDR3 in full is CASSRQGNNSPLHF.

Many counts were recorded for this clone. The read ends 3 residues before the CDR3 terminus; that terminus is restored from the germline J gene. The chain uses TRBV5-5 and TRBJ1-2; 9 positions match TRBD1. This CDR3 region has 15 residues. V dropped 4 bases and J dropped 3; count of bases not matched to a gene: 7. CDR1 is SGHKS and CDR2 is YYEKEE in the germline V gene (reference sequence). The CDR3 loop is CASSPGQGRDYGYTF. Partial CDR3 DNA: TGTGCCAGCAGCCCCGGACAGGGGCGGGACTATGGC. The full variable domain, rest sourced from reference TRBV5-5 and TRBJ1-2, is DAGVTQSPTHLIKTRGQQVTLRCSPISGHKSVSWYQQVLGQGPQFIFQYYEKEERGRGNFPDRFSARQFPNYSSELNVNALLLGDSALYLCASSPGQGRDYGYTFGSGTRLTVV.

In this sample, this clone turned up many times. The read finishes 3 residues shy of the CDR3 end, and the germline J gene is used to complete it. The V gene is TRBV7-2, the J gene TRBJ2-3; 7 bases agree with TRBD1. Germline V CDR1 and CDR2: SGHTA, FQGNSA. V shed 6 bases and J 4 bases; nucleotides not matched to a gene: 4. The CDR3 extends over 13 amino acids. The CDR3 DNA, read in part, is TGTGCCAGCAGACAGGGGTATTCAGATACG. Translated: CASRQGYSDT. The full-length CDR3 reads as CASRQGYSDTQYF.

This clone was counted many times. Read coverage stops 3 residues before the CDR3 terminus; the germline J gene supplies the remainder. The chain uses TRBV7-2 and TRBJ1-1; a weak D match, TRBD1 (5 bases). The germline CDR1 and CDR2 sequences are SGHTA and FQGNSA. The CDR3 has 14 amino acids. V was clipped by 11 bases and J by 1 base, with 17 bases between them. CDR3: CAAKQGGRNTEAFF. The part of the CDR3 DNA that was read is TGTGCCGCCAAGCAGGGAGGAAGGAACACTGAA.

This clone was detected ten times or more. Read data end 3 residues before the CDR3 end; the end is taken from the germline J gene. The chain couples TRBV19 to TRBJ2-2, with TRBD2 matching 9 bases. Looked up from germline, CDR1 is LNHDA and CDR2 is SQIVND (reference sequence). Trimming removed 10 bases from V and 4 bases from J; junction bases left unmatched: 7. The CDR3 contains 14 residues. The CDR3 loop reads CATMTSGFTGELFF. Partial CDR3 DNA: TGTGCCACAATGACTAGCGGATTCACCGGGGAG.

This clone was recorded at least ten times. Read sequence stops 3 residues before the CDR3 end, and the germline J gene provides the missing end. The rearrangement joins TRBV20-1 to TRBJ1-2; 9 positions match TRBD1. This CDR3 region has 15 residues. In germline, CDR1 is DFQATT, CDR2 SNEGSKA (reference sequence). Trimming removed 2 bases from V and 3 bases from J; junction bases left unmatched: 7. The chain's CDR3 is CSARSPGQGYYGYTF. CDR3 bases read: TGCAGTGCTAGATCCCCGGGACAGGGCTACTATGGC.

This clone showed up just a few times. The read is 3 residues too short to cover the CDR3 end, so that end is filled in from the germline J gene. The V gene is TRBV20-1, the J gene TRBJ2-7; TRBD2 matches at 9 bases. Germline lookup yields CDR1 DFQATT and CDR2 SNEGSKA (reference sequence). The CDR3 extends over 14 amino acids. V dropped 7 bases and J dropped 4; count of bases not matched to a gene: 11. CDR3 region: CSGRLGTSRYEQYF. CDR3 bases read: TGCAGTGGACGCCTTGGGACTAGCAGATACGAG.

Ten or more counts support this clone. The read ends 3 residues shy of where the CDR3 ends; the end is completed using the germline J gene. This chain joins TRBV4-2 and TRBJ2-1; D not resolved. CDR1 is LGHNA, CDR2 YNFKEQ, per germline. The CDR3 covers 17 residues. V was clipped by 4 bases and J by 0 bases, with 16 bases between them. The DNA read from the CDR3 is TGTGCCAGCAGCCGTGACGGCGGAATAAACTCCTACAATGAG. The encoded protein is CASSRDGGINSYNE. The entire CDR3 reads CASSRDGGINSYNEQFF.

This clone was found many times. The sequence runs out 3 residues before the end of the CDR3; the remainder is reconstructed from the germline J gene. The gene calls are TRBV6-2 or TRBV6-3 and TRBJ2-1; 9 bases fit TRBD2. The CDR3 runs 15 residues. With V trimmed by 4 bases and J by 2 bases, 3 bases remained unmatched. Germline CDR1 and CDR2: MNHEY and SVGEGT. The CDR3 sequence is CASSSRTSAYNEQFF. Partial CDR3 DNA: TGTGCCAGCAGTTCCCGGACTAGCGCCTACAATGAG.

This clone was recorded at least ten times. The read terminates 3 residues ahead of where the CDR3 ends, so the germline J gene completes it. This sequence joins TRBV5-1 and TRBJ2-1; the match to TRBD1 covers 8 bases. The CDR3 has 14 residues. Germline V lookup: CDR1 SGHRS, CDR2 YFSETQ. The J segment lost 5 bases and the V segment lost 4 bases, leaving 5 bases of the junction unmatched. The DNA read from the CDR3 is TGCGCCAGCAGCAAGGACAGGGTTCACAATGAG. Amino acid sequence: CASSKDRVHNE. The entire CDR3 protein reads CASSKDRVHNEQFF.

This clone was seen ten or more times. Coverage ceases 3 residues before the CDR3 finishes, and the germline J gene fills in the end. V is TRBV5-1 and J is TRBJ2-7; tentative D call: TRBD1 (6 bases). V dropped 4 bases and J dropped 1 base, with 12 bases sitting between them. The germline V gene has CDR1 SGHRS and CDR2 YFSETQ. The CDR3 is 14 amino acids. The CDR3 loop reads CASSPRTESYEQYF. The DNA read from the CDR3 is TGCGCCAGCAGCCCCCGGACAGAGTCCTACGAG.

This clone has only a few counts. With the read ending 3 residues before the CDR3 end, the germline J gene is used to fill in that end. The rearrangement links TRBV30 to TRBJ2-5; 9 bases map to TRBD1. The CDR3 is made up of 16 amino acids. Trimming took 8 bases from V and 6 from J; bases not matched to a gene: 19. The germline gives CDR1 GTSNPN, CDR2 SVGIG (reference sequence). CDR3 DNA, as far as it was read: TGTGCCCGGGGGGCCCCCGTGGGGACAGGGTCGAAGACC. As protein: CARGAPVGTGSKT. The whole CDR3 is CARGAPVGTGSKTQYF.

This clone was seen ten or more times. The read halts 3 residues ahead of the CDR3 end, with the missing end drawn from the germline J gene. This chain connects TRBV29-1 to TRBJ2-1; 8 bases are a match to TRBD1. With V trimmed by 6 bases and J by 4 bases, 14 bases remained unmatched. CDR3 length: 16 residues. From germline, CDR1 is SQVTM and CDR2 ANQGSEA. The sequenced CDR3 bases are TGCAGCGTGCCGGCGATCAGGGGGCAAGATTACAATGAG. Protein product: CSVPAIRGQDYNE. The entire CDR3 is CSVPAIRGQDYNEQFF.

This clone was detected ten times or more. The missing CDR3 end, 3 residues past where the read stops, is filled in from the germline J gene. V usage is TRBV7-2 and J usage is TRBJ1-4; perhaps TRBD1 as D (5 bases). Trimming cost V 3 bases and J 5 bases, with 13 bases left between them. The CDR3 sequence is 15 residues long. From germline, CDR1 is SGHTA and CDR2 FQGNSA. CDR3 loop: CASSFSGANNEKLFF. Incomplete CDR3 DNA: TGTGCCAGCAGCTTCAGCGGGGCGAACAATGAAAAA.

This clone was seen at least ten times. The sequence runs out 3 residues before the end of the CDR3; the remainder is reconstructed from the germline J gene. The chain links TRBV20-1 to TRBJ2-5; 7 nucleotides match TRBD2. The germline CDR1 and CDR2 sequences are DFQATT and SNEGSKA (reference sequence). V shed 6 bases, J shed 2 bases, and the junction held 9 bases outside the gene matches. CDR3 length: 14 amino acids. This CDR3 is CSALPTSAQETQYF. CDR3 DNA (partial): TGCAGTGCCCTGCCTACTAGCGCGCAAGAGACC.

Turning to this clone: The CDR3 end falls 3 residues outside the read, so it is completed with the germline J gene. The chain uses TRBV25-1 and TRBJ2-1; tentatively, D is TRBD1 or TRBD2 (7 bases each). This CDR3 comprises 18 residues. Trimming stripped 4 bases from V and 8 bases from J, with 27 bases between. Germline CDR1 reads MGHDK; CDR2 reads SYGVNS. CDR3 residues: CASSVQIRGREKFDEQFF. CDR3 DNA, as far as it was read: TGTGCCAGCAGTGTACAAATTAGGGGGCGGGAGAAGTTTGATGAG.

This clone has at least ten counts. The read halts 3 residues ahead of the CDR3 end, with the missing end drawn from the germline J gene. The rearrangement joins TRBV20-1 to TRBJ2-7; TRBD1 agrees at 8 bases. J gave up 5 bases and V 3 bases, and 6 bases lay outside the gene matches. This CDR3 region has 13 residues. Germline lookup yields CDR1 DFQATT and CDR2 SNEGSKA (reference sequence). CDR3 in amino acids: CSARGTGSDEQYF. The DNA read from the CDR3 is TGCAGTGCTAGGGGGACAGGCAGCGACGAG.